The next 14 T cell receptor beta chains were all read from a single sample in a study of PD-1 blockade in classical Hodgkin lymphoma. The protocol was immunoSEQ multiplex PCR, while the TCRdb copy is restricted to in-frame clones and leaves out a portion. Of more than 90,000 clones in the sample, around 89% are singletons; the top ten hold around 6.6%. No patient escaped relapse after autologous stem cell transplantation, and brentuximab vedotin exposure varied. Sequencing was performed on peripheral blood mononuclear cells (PBMCs), taken before the second cycle of nivolumab. These receptor sequences come from a human donor with classical Hodgkin lymphoma.

The J gene is TRBJ1-1, the V gene TRBV5-1; a possible D gene is TRBD1 (5 bases). Deletions cut 5 bases from V and 4 bases from J, with 9 bases between. The CDR3 covers 12 residues. Germline-derived CDR1 and CDR2 are SGHRS and YFSETQ. This CDR3 is CASRTGGTEAFF. The CDR3 DNA is TGCGCCAGCAGAACTGGGGGCACTGAAGCTTTCTTT. The full variable domain, with the rest looked up from reference TRBV5-1 and TRBJ1-1, is KAGVTQTPRYLIKTRGQQVTLSCSPISGHRSVSWYQQTPGQGLQFLFEYFSETQRNKGNFPGRFSGRQFSNSRSEMNVSTLELGDSALYLCASRTGGTEAFFGQGTRLTVV.

This sequence joins TRBV19 and TRBJ2-5; D possibly matches TRBD1 or TRBD2 (6 bases each). The germline CDR1 and CDR2 sequences are LNHDA and SQIVND (reference sequence). Trimming took 6 bases from V and 4 from J, leaving 18 bases between them. The CDR3 length is 15 residues. This CDR3 is CASSPSPGEVETQYF. DNA for the CDR3: TGTGCCAGTAGCCCATCACCAGGGGAGGTAGAGACCCAGTACTTC.

V and J are TRBV5-1 and TRBJ1-5; D gene unclear. Deletions cut 0 bases from V and 4 bases from J, with 11 bases between. The CDR3 loop spans 15 amino acids. In germline, CDR1 is SGHRS, CDR2 YFSETQ. The DNA for the CDR3 is TGCGCCAGCAGCTTGGCCGTCGGGGATAATCAGCCCCAGCATTTT. This codes for CASSLAVGDNQPQHF.

The chain links TRBV29-1 to TRBJ2-7; D unresolved. This CDR3 comprises 12 residues. Trimming pared 6 bases from V and 3 bases from J, leaving 12 bases between. Germline V gene lookup returns CDR1 SQVTM and CDR2 ANQGSEA. The CDR3 is CSVKGSDYEQYF. The CDR3 nucleotides read TGCAGCGTCAAAGGATCAGACTACGAGCAGTACTTC.

The J gene is TRBJ2-3, the V gene TRBV7-2; 11 bases fit TRBD2. The V gene end was trimmed by 7 bases and the J gene end by 8 bases; junction bases not matched to a gene: 11. The CDR3 contains 15 residues. The germline gives CDR1 SGHTA, CDR2 FQGNSA. CDR3 region: CASKAPSGGTSTQYF. The CDR3 DNA sequence: TGTGCCAGCAAAGCGCCTAGCGGGGGGACAAGTACGCAGTATTTT.

The rearrangement links TRBV18 to TRBJ2-6; D perhaps matches TRBD1 (6 bases). The CDR3 covers 17 residues. V was pared by 4 bases and J by 0 bases, with 13 bases between. Germline V gene sequence: CDR1 KGHSH, CDR2 LQKENI. This CDR3 reads CASSHLQGSSGANVLTF. Here the CDR3 DNA reads TGTGCCAGCTCACACCTCCAGGGGAGCTCTGGGGCCAACGTCCTGACTTTC.

The CDR3 here is CSVEEPRGTGELFF. In nucleotides, the CDR3 is TGCAGCGTTGAAGAACCCAGGGGCACCGGGGAGCTGTTTTTT. The chain recombines TRBV29-1 with TRBJ2-2; D is possibly TRBD1 (6 bases). The V end was cut by 0 bases, the J end by 4 bases, with 9 bases between. Per germline, CDR1 SQVTM and CDR2 ANQGSEA. The CDR3 contains 14 residues.

The CDR3 coding sequence is TGTGCCAGCAGGGAACCCGAACCCTATGGCTACACCTTC. Translating gives CASREPEPYGYTF. The V gene is TRBV2, the J gene TRBJ1-2; D remains unclear. From germline, CDR1 is SNHLY and CDR2 FYNNEI. Trimming took 6 bases from V and 4 from J, leaving 12 bases between them. This CDR3 region has 13 residues.

The rearrangement uses TRBV29-1 and TRBJ2-7; D remains ambiguous. The germline V gene encodes CDR1 SQVTM and CDR2 ANQGSEA. The V gene lost 6 bases and the J gene lost 4 bases, with 13 bases spanning the gap. The CDR3 runs to 12 residues. CDR3 amino acids: CSVRRSQYEQYF. CDR3 DNA sequence: TGCAGCGTCCGCCGCAGCCAATACGAGCAGTACTTC.

J is TRBJ1-4 and V is TRBV9; D might be TRBD1 (6 bases). Trimming stripped 3 bases from V and 8 bases from J, with 11 bases between. Germline CDR1 reads SGDLS; CDR2 reads YYNGEE. The CDR3 runs to 13 residues. The CDR3 is CASSEGGREKLFF. DNA for the CDR3: TGTGCCAGCAGCGAGGGGGGGAGAGAAAAACTGTTTTTT.

The chain has TRBV27 and TRBJ2-6, with D hard to call. V lost 3 bases to trimming and J lost 0 bases, with 0 bases between them. CDR3 length: 13 residues. Germline assignment: CDR1 MNHEY and CDR2 SMNVEV (reference sequence). This CDR3 reads CASSFSGANVLTF. The CDR3 DNA is TGTGCCAGCAGTTTCTCTGGGGCCAACGTCCTGACTTTC.

A note on this clone: Sequence at one end of the junction differs from germline and may be a read error. CDR3 DNA: TGTGCCAGCAGTTTGGGGTGGGGGAAAGGAGATACGCAGTATTTT. This codes for CASSLGWGKGDTQYF. The V call is TRBV5-4, the J call TRBJ2-3, with D perhaps matching TRBD1 or TRBD2 (5 bases each). This CDR3 is 15 amino acids long. Per the germline V gene, CDR1 is SGHNT and CDR2 is YYREEE (reference sequence).

The rearrangement uses TRBV2 and TRBJ1-1; tentative D call: TRBD1 (5 bases). The V end lost 6 bases, the J end lost 0 bases, and 8 bases lay between the germline ends. Germline assignment: CDR1 SNHLY and CDR2 FYNNEI. This CDR3 contains 13 residues. In DNA form, the CDR3 reads TGTGCCAGCAGAGGACATCTGAACACTGAAGCTTTCTTT. It yields the protein CASRGHLNTEAFF. Looking up the rest from reference TRBV2 and TRBJ1-1 gives the full variable domain: EPEVTQTPSHQVTQMGQEVILRCVPISNHLYFYWYRQILGQKVEFLVSFYNNEISEKSEIFDDQFSVERPDGSNFTLKIRSTKLEDSAMYFCASRGHLNTEAFFGQGTRLTVV.

The genes are TRBV6-5 and TRBJ2-5, with D perhaps matching TRBD2 (6 bases). The CDR3 length is 14 residues. Germline lookup yields CDR1 MNHEY and CDR2 SVGAGI. The V gene lost 3 bases and the J gene lost 4 bases, with 12 bases spanning the gap. CDR3 sequence (DNA): TGTGCCAGCAGTTATTCCTACGGGGGAGAGACCCAGTACTTC. It specifies CASSYSYGGETQYF.